This TCR beta chain is drawn from a study of T cells after yellow fever vaccination. Worth noting for this clonotype: Its target is not known.

Germline V lookup: CDR1 LGHNA, CDR2 YNFKEQ. Trimming cost V 8 bases and J 1 base, with 14 bases left between them. The CDR3 totals 15 residues. Broader study findings: Repertoires sorted by FACS could include abundant clonotypes that are contaminants from the bulk population. Boosting was followed by the reappearance of most primary-vaccination clones (around 96% CD4, about 90% CD8). The appearance of a small share of clonotypes in both CD4 and CD8 compartments was observed.

Template-switching 5'RACE yielded the TCR cDNA; a universal primer site and UMIs were added in the process. TCRdb reprocessed the 5' RACE reads via MiXCR and lists one record per CDR3 protein. The table records just under 600,000 distinct CDR3 sequences, 13% of them present only once. The TCR originated in a man between 25 and 39 years old who received the YFV17D yellow fever vaccine. The V and J genes are TRBV4-2 and TRBJ2-2; D unresolved. The specimen comprised PBMCs, sampled on the day of the yellow fever booster vaccination. This CDR3 reads CASRGIGQNTGELFF. For the CDR3, the DNA is TGTGCCAGCCGTGGGATTGGGCAGAACACCGGGGAGCTGTTTTTT.